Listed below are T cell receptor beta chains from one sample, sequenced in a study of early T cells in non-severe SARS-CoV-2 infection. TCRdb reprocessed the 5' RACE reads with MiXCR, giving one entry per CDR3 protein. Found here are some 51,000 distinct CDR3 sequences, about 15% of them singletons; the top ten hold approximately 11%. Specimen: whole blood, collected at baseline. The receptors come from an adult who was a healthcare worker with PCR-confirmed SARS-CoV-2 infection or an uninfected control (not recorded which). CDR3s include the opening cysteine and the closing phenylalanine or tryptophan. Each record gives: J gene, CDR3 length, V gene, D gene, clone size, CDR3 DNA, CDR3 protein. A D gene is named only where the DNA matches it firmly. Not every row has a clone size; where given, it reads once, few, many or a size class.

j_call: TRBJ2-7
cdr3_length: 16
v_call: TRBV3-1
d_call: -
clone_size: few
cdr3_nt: TGTGCCAGCAGCCGAAGTAGCAGGGGATTGCAGGGCGAGCAGTACTTC
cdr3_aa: CASSRSSRGLQGEQYF

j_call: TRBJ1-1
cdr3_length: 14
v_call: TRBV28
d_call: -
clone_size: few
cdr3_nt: TGTGCCAGCCACCGTGGGCCACGGGTCACTGAAGCTTTCTTT
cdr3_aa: CASHRGPRVTEAFF

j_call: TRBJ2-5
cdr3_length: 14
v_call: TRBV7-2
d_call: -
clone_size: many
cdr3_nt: TGTGCCAGCAGCCCCGGGACCTTCCAAGAGACCCAGTACTTC
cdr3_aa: CASSPGTFQETQYF

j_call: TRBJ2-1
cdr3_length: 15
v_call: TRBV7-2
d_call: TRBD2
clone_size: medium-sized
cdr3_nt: TGTGCCAGCAGCTGGGGACTAGCGGGAGGCAATGAGCAGTTCTTC
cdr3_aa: CASSWGLAGGNEQFF

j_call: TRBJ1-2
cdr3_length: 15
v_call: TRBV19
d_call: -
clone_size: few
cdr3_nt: TGTGCCAGTAGTAGATCGGGGCAAGCTAACTATGGCTACACCTTC
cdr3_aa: CASSRSGQANYGYTF

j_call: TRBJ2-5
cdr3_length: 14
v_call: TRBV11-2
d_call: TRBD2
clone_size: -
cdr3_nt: TGTGCCAGCAGCGGTACTAGCGGGGGAGAGACCCAGTACTTC
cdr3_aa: CASSGTSGGETQYF

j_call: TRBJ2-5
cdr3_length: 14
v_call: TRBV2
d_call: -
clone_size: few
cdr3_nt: TGTGCCAGCAGTGAACTATCACAACGAGAGACCCAGTACTTC
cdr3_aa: CASSELSQRETQYF

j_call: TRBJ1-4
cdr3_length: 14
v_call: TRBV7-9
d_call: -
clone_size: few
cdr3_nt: TGTGCCAGCAGCTTCAGCACAACTAATGAAAAACTGTTTTTT
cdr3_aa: CASSFSTTNEKLFF

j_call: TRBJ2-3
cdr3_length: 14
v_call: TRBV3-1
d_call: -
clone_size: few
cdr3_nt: TGTGCCAGCAGCCTCCCCCCCCCGTGGGGTACGCAGTATTTT
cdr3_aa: CASSLPPPWGTQYF

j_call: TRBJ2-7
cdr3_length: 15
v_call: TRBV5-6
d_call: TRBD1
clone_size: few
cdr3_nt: TGTGCCAGCAGTCCCCCGGGACAGGGCCTTTACGAGCAGTACTTC
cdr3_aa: CASSPPGQGLYEQYF

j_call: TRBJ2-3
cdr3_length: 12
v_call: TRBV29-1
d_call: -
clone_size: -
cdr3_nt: TGCAGCGCTCAGGGCCCGACAGATACGCAGTATTTT
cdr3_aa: CSAQGPTDTQYF

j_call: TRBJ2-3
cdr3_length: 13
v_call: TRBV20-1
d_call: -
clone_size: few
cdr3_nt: TGCAGTGCTAGACAGTCTAGCACAGATACGCAGTATTTT
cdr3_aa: CSARQSSTDTQYF

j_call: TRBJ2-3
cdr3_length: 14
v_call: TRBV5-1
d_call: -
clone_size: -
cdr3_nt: TGCGCCAGCATACCCTTGGGGGGCACAGATACGCAGTATTTT
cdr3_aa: CASIPLGGTDTQYF

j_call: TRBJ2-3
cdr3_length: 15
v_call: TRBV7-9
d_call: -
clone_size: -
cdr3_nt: TGTGCCAGCAGCTTAGTCGGATTAGAAACAGATACGCAGTATTTT
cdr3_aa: CASSLVGLETDTQYF

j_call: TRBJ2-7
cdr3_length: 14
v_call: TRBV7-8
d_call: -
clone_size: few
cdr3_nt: TGTGCCAGCAGCTCCAGGGGTAGCGTATACGAGCAGTACTTC
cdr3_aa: CASSSRGSVYEQYF

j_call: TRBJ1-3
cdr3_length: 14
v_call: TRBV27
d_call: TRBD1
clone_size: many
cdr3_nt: TGTGCCAGCAGGGTACAGGGGTCTGGAAACACCATATATTTT
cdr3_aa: CASRVQGSGNTIYF

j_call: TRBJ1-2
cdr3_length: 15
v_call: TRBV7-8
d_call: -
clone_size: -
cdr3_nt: TGTGCCAGCAGCTTAGGGGTAGCTTCTAACTATGGCTACACCTTC
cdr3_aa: CASSLGVASNYGYTF

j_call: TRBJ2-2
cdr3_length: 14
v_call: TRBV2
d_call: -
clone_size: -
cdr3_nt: TGTGCCAGCACCCTAGTTGGGGACACCGGGGAGCTGTTTTTT
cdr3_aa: CASTLVGDTGELFF

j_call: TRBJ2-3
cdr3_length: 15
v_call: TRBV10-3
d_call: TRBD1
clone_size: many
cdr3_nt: TGTGCCATCAGTGGCGGACAGGGTACCACAGATACGCAGTATTTT
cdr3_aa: CAISGGQGTTDTQYF

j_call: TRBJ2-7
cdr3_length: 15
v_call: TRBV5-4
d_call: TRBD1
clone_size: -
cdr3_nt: TGTGCCAGCAGCTTGGCCGGGGACAGGTCCTACGAGCAGTACTTC
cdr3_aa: CASSLAGDRSYEQYF

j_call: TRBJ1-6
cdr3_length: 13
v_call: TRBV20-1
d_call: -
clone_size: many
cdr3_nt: TGCAGTGCCCTGACAGACCACGGTTCACCCCTCCACTTT
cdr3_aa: CSALTDHGSPLHF

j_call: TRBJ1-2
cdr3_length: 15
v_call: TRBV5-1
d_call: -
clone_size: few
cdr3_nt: TGCGCCAGCAGCTTGGCCCCCAGGGAAAACTATGGCTACACCTTC
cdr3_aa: CASSLAPRENYGYTF

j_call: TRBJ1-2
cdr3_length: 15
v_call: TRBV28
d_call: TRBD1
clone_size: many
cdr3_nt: TGTGCCAGCAGTTTATCCCGGGACAGGGGCTATGGCTACACCTTC
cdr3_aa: CASSLSRDRGYGYTF

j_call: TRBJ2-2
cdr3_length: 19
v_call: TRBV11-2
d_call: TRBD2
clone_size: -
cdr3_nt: TGTGCCAGCAGCAAAAGTGGGTCTAGCGGGAGCCTTCTCACCGGGGAGCTGTTTTTT
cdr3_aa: CASSKSGSSGSLLTGELFF

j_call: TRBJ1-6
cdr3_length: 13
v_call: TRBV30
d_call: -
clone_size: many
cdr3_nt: TGTGCCTGGAGTGTGCAGGGCCCTTCACCCCTCCACTTT
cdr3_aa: CAWSVQGPSPLHF

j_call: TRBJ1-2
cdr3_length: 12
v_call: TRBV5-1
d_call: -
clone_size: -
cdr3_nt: TGCGCCAGCAGCTTGGCCGGACGAGAGTACACCTTC
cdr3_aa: CASSLAGREYTF

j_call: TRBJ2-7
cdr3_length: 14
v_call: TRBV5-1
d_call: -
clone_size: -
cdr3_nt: TGCGCCAGCAGCATGACACTGAGCTCCTACGAGCAGTACTTC
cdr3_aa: CASSMTLSSYEQYF

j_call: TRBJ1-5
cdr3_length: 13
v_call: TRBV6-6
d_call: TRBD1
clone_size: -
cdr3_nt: TGTGCCAGCAGACAGGGGTCCCATCAGCCCCAGCATTTT
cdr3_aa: CASRQGSHQPQHF

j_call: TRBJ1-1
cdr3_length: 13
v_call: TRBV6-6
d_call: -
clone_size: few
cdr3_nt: TGTGCCAGCAGTGTCTATCGGAACACTGAAGCTTTCTTT
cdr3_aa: CASSVYRNTEAFF

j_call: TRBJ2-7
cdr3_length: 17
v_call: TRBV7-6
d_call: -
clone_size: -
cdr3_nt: TGTGCCAGCAGCTTAGCGTCCCGGGGTCCGGGTCCCTACGAGCAGTACTTC
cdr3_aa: CASSLASRGPGPYEQYF

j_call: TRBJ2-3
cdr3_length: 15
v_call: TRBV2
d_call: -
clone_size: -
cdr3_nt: TGTGCCAGCGGTATCCGGGGCTTGCCCGCAGATACGCAGTATTTT
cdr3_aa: CASGIRGLPADTQYF

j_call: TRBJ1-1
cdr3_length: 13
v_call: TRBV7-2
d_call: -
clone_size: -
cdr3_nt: TGTGCCAGCAGCTTGATGTCAGCCGCTGAAGCTTTCTTT
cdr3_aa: CASSLMSAAEAFF

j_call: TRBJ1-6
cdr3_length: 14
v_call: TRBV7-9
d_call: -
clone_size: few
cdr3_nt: TGTGCCAGCAGCTTATTGGTCGGGGATTCACCCCTCCACTTT
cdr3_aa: CASSLLVGDSPLHF

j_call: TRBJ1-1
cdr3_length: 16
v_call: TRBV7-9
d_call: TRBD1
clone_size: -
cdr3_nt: TGTGCCAGCAGCTTAGGCCCAACAGGGGGCGTCACTGAAGCTTTCTTT
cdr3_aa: CASSLGPTGGVTEAFF

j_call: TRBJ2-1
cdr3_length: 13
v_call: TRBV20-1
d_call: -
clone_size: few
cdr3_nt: TGCAGTGCTAGAACCGCGTTGAACAATGAGCAGTTCTTC
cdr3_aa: CSARTALNNEQFF

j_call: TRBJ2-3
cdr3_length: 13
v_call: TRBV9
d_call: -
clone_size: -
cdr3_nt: TGTGCCAGCAGCGTAGAAGTCCCAGATACGCAGTATTTT
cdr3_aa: CASSVEVPDTQYF

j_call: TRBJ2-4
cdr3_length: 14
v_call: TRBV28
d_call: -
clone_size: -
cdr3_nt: TGTGCCAGCAGTTTTAGACGGGGAGAAAACATTCAGTACTTC
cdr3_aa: CASSFRRGENIQYF

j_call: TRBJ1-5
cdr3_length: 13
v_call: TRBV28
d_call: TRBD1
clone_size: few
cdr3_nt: TGTGCCAGCTTGGACAGGGTCAATCAGCCCCAGCATTTT
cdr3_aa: CASLDRVNQPQHF

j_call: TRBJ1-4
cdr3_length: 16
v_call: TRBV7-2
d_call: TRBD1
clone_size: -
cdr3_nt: TGTGCCAGCAGCCAAACCTCCGGGACAGTTAATGAAAAACTGTTTTTT
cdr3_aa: CASSQTSGTVNEKLFF

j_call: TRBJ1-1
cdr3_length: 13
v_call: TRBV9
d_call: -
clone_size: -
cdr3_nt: TGTGCCAGCAGCCCGATAGAGCCGGCTGAAGCTTTCTTT
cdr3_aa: CASSPIEPAEAFF

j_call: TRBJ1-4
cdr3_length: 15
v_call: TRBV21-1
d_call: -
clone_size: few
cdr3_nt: TGTGCCAGCAGCACATTTACAGGGTATCATGAAAAACTGTTTTTT
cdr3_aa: CASSTFTGYHEKLFF

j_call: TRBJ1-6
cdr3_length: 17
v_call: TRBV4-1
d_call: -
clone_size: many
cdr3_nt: TGCGCCAGCAGCCCAGACTGGGAGAGCTCCTATAATTCACCCCTCCACTTT
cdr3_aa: CASSPDWESSYNSPLHF

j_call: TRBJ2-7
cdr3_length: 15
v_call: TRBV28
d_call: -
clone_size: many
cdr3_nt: TGTGCCAGCAGTCCGCAGGGAGCTCTAACCTACGAGCAGTACTTC
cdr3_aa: CASSPQGALTYEQYF

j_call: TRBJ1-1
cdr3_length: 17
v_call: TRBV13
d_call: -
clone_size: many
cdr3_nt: TGTGCCAGCAGCTTCCCCGGGGGCCAGGGTATGAACACTGAAGCTTTCTTT
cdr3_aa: CASSFPGGQGMNTEAFF

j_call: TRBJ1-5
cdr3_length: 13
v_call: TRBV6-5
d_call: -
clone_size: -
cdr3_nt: TGTGCCAGCGGAGGGGGAGGATTCCAGCCCCAGCATTTT
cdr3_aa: CASGGGGFQPQHF

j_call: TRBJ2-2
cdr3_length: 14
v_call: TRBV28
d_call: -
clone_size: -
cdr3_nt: TGTGCCAGCAGAAGACAGCGGAACACCGGGGAGCTGTTTTTT
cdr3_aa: CASRRQRNTGELFF